This T cell receptor (beta chain) emerged from a study of T cell responses to AZD1222 COVID-19 vaccine. Using immunoSEQ multiplex PCR, the repertoire was profiled, and TCRdb retains in-frame clones only, with some absent. The data hold fewer than 40,000 clones, with roughly 85% observed a single time. Deletions cut 6 bases from V and 0 bases from J, with 11 bases between. CDR3 length: 14 residues. The germline V gene has CDR1 MNHEY and CDR2 SVGAGI. The V and J genes are TRBV6-5 and TRBJ1-2; TRBD1 is a possible D gene (5 bases). Sequenced material: peripheral blood, taken 28 days after the second dose of the MenACWY control vaccine. The receptor was isolated from an adult who received the MenACWY meningococcal vaccine as a control. The CDR3 coding sequence is TGTGCCAGCAGCCGATCGACAGCTAACTATGGCTACACCTTC. It codes for CASSRSTANYGYTF.